Ten or more counts support the clone carrying this T cell receptor (beta chain). The read ends 3 residues shy of where the CDR3 ends; the end is completed using the germline J gene. This sample stems from a study of T cell clonality in common variable immunodeficiency. Here immunoSEQ multiplex PCR was the method, and the copy in TCRdb shows in-frame clones only, minus some. The sample contains about 52,000 clones, none of them singletons. The CDR3 contains 15 residues. The V end was cut by 0 bases, the J end by 5 bases, with 11 bases between. Germline loops: CDR1 SGHKS, CDR2 YYEKEE (reference sequence).

The sequence came from a person aged 18 to 70 in good health. The sequencing sample was made of peripheral blood mononuclear cells. This rearrangement joins TRBV5-5 to TRBJ1-4, with a weak D call TRBD1 (5 bases). CDR3 protein: CASSLAGFSNEKLFF. CDR3 bases read: TGTGCCAGCAGCTTGGCAGGGTTTTCAAATGAAAAA.